Below are 4 T cell receptor beta chains sequenced from a single sample in a study of technical replicates of blood from a handful of donors. Clones were sequenced by immunoSEQ multiplex PCR, and TCRdb holds only the in-frame ones, with some missing. The data show approximately 81,000 clones, around four fifths seen once. Sequenced sample: PBMCs. These receptors originate from a human donor in good health. Some clones in this sample may be carry-over from other donors' samples.

The chain couples TRBV5-4 to TRBJ2-7, with TRBD2 matching 8 bases. The germline gives CDR1 SGHNT, CDR2 YYREEE (reference sequence). The CDR3 has 14 amino acids. J gave up 5 bases and V 0 bases, and 4 bases lay outside the gene matches. As DNA, the CDR3 is TGTGCCAGCAGCTTGGGGCCGGGGGGGAACGAGCAGTACTTC. It encodes CASSLGPGGNEQYF. Filled out from reference TRBV5-4 and TRBJ2-7, the complete variable domain reads ETGVTQSPTHLIKTRGQQVTLRCSSQSGHNTVSWYQQALGQGPQFIFQYYREEENGRGNFPPRFSGLQFPNYSSELNVNALELDDSALYLCASSLGPGGNEQYFGPGTRLTVT.

A few counts support this clone. The rearrangement joins TRBV4-2 to TRBJ2-5; 11 bases line up with TRBD1. Losses at the gene ends were 3 bases for V and 11 bases for J; bases not matched to a gene: 11. The CDR3 is 15 amino acids. The germline CDR1 and CDR2 sequences are LGHNA and YNFKEQ. The CDR3 DNA sequence: TGTGCCAGCAGCCAGGATGGGGACAGGGGGAGTGAGCAGTACTTC. This gives the protein CASSQDGDRGSEQYF.

This rearrangement joins TRBV4-1 to TRBJ2-7; 8 bases are a match to TRBD1. Germline values: CDR1 MGHRA, CDR2 YSYEKL. This CDR3 has 15 residues. The V segment lost 4 bases and the J segment 2 bases; nucleotides outside the gene matches: 7. The CDR3 DNA follows: TGCGCCAGCAGCCGCCAGGACAGGGCGGCCTACGAGCAGTACTTC. Protein product: CASSRQDRAAYEQYF.

This clone was observed a single time. This chain joins TRBV11-3 and TRBJ1-2; 9 positions match TRBD1. Germline V gene data show CDR1 as SGHNT and CDR2 as YENEEA. The J segment lost 8 bases and the V segment lost 0 bases, leaving 4 bases of the junction unmatched. The CDR3 covers 14 residues. The CDR3 spells CASSLEGTGTGYTF. The CDR3 nucleotides are TGTGCCAGCAGCTTAGAGGGGACAGGGACGGGCTACACCTTC.